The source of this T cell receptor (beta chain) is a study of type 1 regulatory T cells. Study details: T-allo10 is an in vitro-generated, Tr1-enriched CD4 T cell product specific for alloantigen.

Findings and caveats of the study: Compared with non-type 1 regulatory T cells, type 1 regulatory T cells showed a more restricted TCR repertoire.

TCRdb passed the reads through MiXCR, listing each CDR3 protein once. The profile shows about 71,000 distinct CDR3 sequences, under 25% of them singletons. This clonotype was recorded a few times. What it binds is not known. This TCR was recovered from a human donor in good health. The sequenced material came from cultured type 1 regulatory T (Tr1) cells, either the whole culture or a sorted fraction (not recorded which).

This CDR3 is CASSQDHRASGSEQYF. CDR3 DNA sequence: TGCGCCAGCAGCCAAGATCATAGGGCTAGCGGGAGCGAGCAGTACTTC. This chain joins TRBV4-3 and TRBJ2-7, with TRBD2 identical over 10 bases. J gave up 6 bases and V 0 bases, and 8 bases lay outside the gene matches. The CDR3 is 16 residues long. Germline values: CDR1 LGHNA, CDR2 YSLEER.